This TCR beta chain was profiled in a study of cytomegalovirus exposure and HLA in healthy donors. Study-wide points: A reported reduction in N-insertions relative to the 666-donor mean was seen in an Asian-associated ancestry cluster in a later analysis. A missense variant in DCLRE1C was later tied to TCR beta V- and J-gene trimming. Certain indistinguishable V segments, among them TRBV6-2 and TRBV6-3, were excluded.

PCR employed 60 Vbeta and 13 Jbeta primers. The method was immunoSEQ multiplex PCR; TCRdb's version includes in-frame clones alone and lacks a portion of them. The profile shows around 130,000 clones, roughly 80% of them singletons. The CDR3 runs to 14 residues. The V gene end was trimmed by 5 bases and the J gene end by 1 base; junction bases not matched to a gene: 4. From germline, CDR1 is LNHDA and CDR2 SQIVND (reference sequence). A remark on this clone: Its antigen remains unknown.

The material sequenced was PBMCs. V and J are TRBV19 and TRBJ1-1; 7 nucleotides align to TRBD1. The receptor was derived from a male donor in good health and CMV-seropositive. DNA of the CDR3: TGTGCCAGTAGTTACAGGGGAGGGAACACTGAAGCTTTCTTT. Amino acid sequence: CASSYRGGNTEAFF.